The 21 T cell receptor beta chains below were found in one sample sequenced in a study of T-cell reconstitution after alpha-beta-depleted transplantation in children listed by TCRdb under 2016. Library preparation employed PCR. Sequenced using an Illumina HiSeq 2500. TCR libraries were prepared with molecular barcoding, using unique molecular identifiers to normalize TCRbeta repertoire quantification. TCRdb's own reprocessing of the public reads used fastp at Q25 and MiXCR and kept productive beta chains. Identical CDR3 protein sequences are pooled into one entry, listed with their most common genes and DNA. This sample lists 300,000 to 400,000 distinct CDR3 sequences; 20% to 30% were detected once. Of the sample, 9.5% to 12% falls within the top ten clones. What the treatment or condition label conveys for this sample: allogeneic hematopoietic cell transplantation with graft depleted of TCRalphabeta T cells and CD19 B cells.

The sample here was PBMCs, mostly from graft donor cells, taken 180 days after TCRalphabeta/CD19-depleted stem cell transplant. These receptors were collected from a male patient under 18 who had a stem cell transplant for acute lymphoblastic leukemia, so the T cells may come from the graft donor.

The CDR3 region has the DNA TGTGCCAGCAGCCCCAACTACAGGGCCACGTTCCAAGAGACCCAGTACTTC. It encodes CASSPNYRATFQETQYF. This sequence joins TRBV11-2 and TRBJ2-5; D is perhaps TRBD1 (6 bases). The germline CDR1 and CDR2 sequences are SGHAT and FQNNGV. The CDR3 runs 17 residues. Trimming shortened V by 5 bases and J by 1 base, and 20 bases separated the two germline ends.

The chain links TRBV7-6 to TRBJ1-4; TRBD1 matches at 7 bases. V lost 5 bases and J lost 5; bases outside the gene matches: 2. This CDR3 spans 13 amino acids. Germline CDR1 is SGHVS and CDR2 is FNYEAQ. Here the CDR3 DNA reads TGTGCCAGCAGCCGGGGACAGAATGAAAAACTGTTTTTT. Residues: CASSRGQNEKLFF.

The chain employs TRBV11-2 and TRBJ2-3, with 7 bases lining up with TRBD2. CDR1 and CDR2 from the germline V gene are SGHAT and FQNNGV. This CDR3 comprises 16 residues. The V segment lost 6 bases and the J segment 1 base; nucleotides outside the gene matches: 10. Here the CDR3 DNA reads TGTGCCAGCAGGTTAACTAGCGTCCCTGGCACAGATACGCAGTATTTT. Its translation is CASRLTSVPGTDTQYF.

The chain has TRBV5-1 and TRBJ2-2; D unresolved. This CDR3 contains 16 residues. The V end was cut by 0 bases, the J end by 0 bases, with 9 bases between. CDR1 and CDR2 (germline): SGHRS, YFSETQ. CDR3 loop: CASSLAATSNTGELFF. CDR3 bases: TGCGCCAGCAGCTTGGCGGCGACCTCGAACACCGGGGAGCTGTTTTTT.

This clonotype has at least ten counts. The chain combines TRBV6-5 with TRBJ2-5; 9 bases line up with TRBD1. The germline CDR1 and CDR2 sequences are MNHEY and SVGAGI. J lost 3 bases, V lost 6 bases, and 14 bases had no gene match. This CDR3 contains 17 residues. In DNA, the CDR3 is TGTGCCAGCAGCTTAGGGACAGGGCAACGAGGGAAAGAGACCCAGTACTTC. This translates into CASSLGTGQRGKETQYF.

CDR3 bases: TGCGCCAGCAATGGCAGCCCCTCCTACAATGAGCAGTTCTTC. Translated: CASNGSPSYNEQFF. The chain recombines TRBV5-1 with TRBJ2-1; unclear D gene. V was shortened by 6 bases and J by 0 bases, with 10 bases between the two germline ends. CDR1 and CDR2 from the germline V gene are SGHRS and YFSETQ. The CDR3 has 14 amino acids.

The genes are TRBV2 and TRBJ2-5; 10 bases match TRBD2. V trimming: 5 bases; J trimming: 5 bases; junction bases outside the gene matches: 8. Per germline, CDR1 SNHLY and CDR2 FYNNEI. The CDR3 runs to 15 residues. DNA of the CDR3: TGTGCCAGCAGTACCGGGATAGCGGGAGGCGAGACCCAGTACTTC. Translated, it gives CASSTGIAGGETQYF.

J is TRBJ2-3 and V is TRBV18; D is uncertain. CDR3 length: 17 residues. Trimming removed 2 bases at V and 1 base at J, with 16 bases between. From germline, CDR1 is KGHSH and CDR2 LQKENI. CDR3 sequence (DNA): TGTGCCAGCTCACCATACCTATTGGACGGTGGCACAGATACGCAGTATTTT. The encoded protein is CASSPYLLDGGTDTQYF.

The chain links TRBV7-6 to TRBJ2-1; 9 bases line up with TRBD2. This CDR3 has 17 residues. With 5 bases clipped from V and 2 bases from J, the junction kept 10 bases outside the gene matches. CDR1 and CDR2 from the germline V gene are SGHVS and FNYEAQ. The CDR3, as DNA: TGTGCCAGCAGCATCGTAGCGGGAGAGCCCCCCTACAATGAGCAGTTCTTC. Its translation is CASSIVAGEPPYNEQFF.

This chain links TRBV2 with TRBJ2-3; D unclear. CDR1 SNHLY and CDR2 FYNNEI come from the germline V gene. The CDR3 is made up of 13 amino acids. With 5 bases removed from V and 2 bases from J, the gap between germline ends came to 8 bases. CDR3 coding DNA: TGTGCCAGCAGTTGGGGAAACACAGATACGCAGTATTTT. Its protein is CASSWGNTDTQYF.

This clonotype occurred many times. V gene TRBV5-1 combines with J gene TRBJ2-7, with D possibly TRBD1 on 5 matching bases. Germline CDR1 and CDR2: SGHRS and YFSETQ. The CDR3 has 12 residues. V lost 3 bases, J lost 3 bases, and 7 bases lay in between. DNA of the CDR3: TGCGCCAGCAGCTCAGACAGCTACGAGCAGTACTTC. Translation gives CASSSDSYEQYF.

The table lists this clonotype with a few counts. This chain links TRBV18 with TRBJ1-5; 7 nucleotides agree with TRBD1. J lost 4 bases, V lost 5 bases, and 8 bases had no gene match. The germline V gene encodes CDR1 KGHSH and CDR2 LQKENI. The CDR3 runs to 15 residues. CDR3 in amino acids: CASSKGGSENQPQHF. CDR3 sequence (DNA): TGTGCCAGCTCAAAAGGGGGCTCGGAGAATCAGCCCCAGCATTTT.

This chain links TRBV4-1 with TRBJ2-7; TRBD2 matches 7 bases. This CDR3 spans 17 amino acids. Trimming removed 2 bases from V and 2 bases from J; junction bases left unmatched: 12. The germline gives CDR1 MGHRA, CDR2 YSYEKL. The CDR3 protein is CASSQPRAGLTAYEQYF. CDR3 sequence (DNA): TGCGCCAGCAGCCAACCGCGGGCGGGACTAACAGCCTACGAGCAGTACTTC.

This clonotype has only a few counts. The rearrangement joins TRBV29-1 to TRBJ2-1; 8 nucleotides match TRBD2. The V gene end was trimmed by 6 bases and the J gene end by 4 bases; junction bases not matched to a gene: 11. The length of the CDR3 is 15 residues. Germline-derived CDR1 and CDR2 are SQVTM and ANQGSEA. This CDR3 is CSVRAGADRYNEQFF. The CDR3 DNA is TGCAGCGTCCGAGCGGGAGCCGACAGGTACAATGAGCAGTTCTTC.

The table lists this clonotype with many counts. V usage is TRBV4-3 and J usage is TRBJ2-7; D remains ambiguous. The CDR3 spans 15 residues. The V gene's germline CDR1 is LGHNA and CDR2 YSLEER. The V end lost 0 bases, the J end lost 3 bases, and 12 bases lay between the germline ends. As DNA, the CDR3 is TGCGCCAGCAGCCAAGAGAAACAGCTATACTACGAGCAGTACTTC. Translating it yields CASSQEKQLYYEQYF.

This sequence joins TRBV5-1 and TRBJ2-5, with 9 bases lining up with TRBD2. The CDR3 runs 15 residues. The germline CDR1 and CDR2 sequences are SGHRS and YFSETQ. V shed 1 base and J 0 bases; nucleotides not matched to a gene: 1. The CDR3 DNA reads as TGCGCCAGCAGCTTGCGACTAGCGGACCAAGAGACCCAGTACTTC. As protein: CASSLRLADQETQYF.

The V call is TRBV20-1, the J call TRBJ2-5; 9 bases line up with TRBD1. The germline V gene has CDR1 DFQATT and CDR2 SNEGSKA (reference sequence). CDR3 length equals 15 residues. With V trimmed by 6 bases and J by 3 bases, 11 bases remained unmatched. The CDR3 DNA follows: TGCAGTGCACCGCCGGGACAGGGTTGGAAAGAGACCCAGTACTTC. Protein sequence: CSAPPGQGWKETQYF.

The CDR3 sequence is CASSVGGSDGYTF. CDR3 bases: TGTGCCAGCAGCGTAGGTGGTAGCGATGGCTACACCTTC. The chain links TRBV9 to TRBJ1-2; no firm D call. The germline V gene has CDR1 SGDLS and CDR2 YYNGEE. The CDR3 loop spans 13 amino acids. V was clipped by 0 bases and J by 6 bases, with 9 bases between them.

This clonotype has only a few counts. The V gene is TRBV5-1, the J gene TRBJ2-7, with 12 bases matching TRBD2. The CDR3 runs 15 residues. Trimming cost V 3 bases and J 5 bases; bases outside gene matches: 6. Per the germline V gene, CDR1 is SGHRS and CDR2 is YFSETQ. The CDR3 spells CASSSTSGSVHEQYF. The CDR3 region has the DNA TGCGCCAGCAGCTCGACTAGCGGGAGTGTACACGAGCAGTACTTC.

This chain joins TRBV7-2 and TRBJ2-5; no clear D gene. Trimming removed 8 bases at V and 5 bases at J, with 12 bases between. The CDR3 extends over 12 amino acids. Germline-derived CDR1 and CDR2 are SGHTA and FQGNSA. DNA of the CDR3: TGTGCCAGCGTACCCATGGTGGAGACCCAGTACTTC. It specifies CASVPMVETQYF. The full variable domain, rest sourced from reference TRBV7-2 and TRBJ2-5, is GAGVSQSPSNKVTEKGKDVELRCDPISGHTALYWYRQSLGQGLEFLIYFQGNSAPDKSGLPSDRFSAERTGGSVSTLTIQRTQQEDSAVYLCASVPMVETQYFGPGTRLLVL.

This clonotype was observed a handful of times. V and J are TRBV9 and TRBJ1-2; tentative D call: TRBD1 (5 bases). CDR1 is SGDLS, CDR2 YYNGEE, per germline. Trimming took off 4 bases at V and 7 bases at J, with 17 bases between the two ends. The CDR3 length is 14 residues. The CDR3 here is CASSSSIQESGYTF. For the CDR3, the DNA is TGTGCCAGCAGCTCTTCAATACAGGAGTCTGGCTACACCTTC.